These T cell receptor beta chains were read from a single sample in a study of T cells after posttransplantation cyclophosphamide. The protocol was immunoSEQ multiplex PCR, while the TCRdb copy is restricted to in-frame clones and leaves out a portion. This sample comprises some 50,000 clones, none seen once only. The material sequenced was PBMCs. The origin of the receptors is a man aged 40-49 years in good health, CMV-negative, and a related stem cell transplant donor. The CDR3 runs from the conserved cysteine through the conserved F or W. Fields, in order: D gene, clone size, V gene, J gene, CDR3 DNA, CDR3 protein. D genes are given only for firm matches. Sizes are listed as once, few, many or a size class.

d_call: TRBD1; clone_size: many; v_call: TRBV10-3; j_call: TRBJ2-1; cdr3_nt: TGTGCCGCACGTCCCGGGACAGGTGACGCCTCAAACTACAATGAGCAGTTCTTC; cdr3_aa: CAARPGTGDASNYNEQFF
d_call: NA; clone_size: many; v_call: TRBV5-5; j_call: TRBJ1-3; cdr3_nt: TGTGCCAGCAGCTTGCAAGCTAGGACAGCTGGAAACACCATATATTTT; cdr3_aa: CASSLQARTAGNTIYF
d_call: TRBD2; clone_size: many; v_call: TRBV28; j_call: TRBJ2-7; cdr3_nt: TGTGCCAGCAGTACCGGGACTAGCGAGGACGAGCAGTACTTC; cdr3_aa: CASSTGTSEDEQYF
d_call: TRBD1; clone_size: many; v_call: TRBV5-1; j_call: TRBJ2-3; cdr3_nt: TGCGCCAGCAGCGATCCGGGACAGCCCACAGATACGCAGTATTTT; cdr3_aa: CASSDPGQPTDTQYF
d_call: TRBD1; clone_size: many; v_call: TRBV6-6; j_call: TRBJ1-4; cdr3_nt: TGTGCCAGCAGTCCCCCCGGGACAGGGGGCGAAAAACTGTTTTTT; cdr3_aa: CASSPPGTGGEKLFF
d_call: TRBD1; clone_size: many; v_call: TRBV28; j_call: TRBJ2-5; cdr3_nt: TGTGCCAGCAGTTTGTGGGGACAGCCCCAAGAGACCCAGTACTTC; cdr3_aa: CASSLWGQPQETQYF
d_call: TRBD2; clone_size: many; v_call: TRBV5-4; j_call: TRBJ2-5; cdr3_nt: TGTGCCAGCAGCTTAGCGGGAGGGGGGGAGACCCAGTACTTC; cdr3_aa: CASSLAGGGETQYF
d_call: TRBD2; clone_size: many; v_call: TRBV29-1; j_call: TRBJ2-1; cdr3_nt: TGCAGCGTTGGGAGCGGGAGATCCTATGAGCAGTTCTTC; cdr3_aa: CSVGSGRSYEQFF
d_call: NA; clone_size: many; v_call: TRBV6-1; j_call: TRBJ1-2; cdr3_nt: TGTGCCAGCAGGGTGGGCGACCGCTATGGCTACACCTTC; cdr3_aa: CASRVGDRYGYTF
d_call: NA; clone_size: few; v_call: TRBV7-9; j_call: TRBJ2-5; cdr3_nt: TGTGCCAGCAGCCGGGGGGACAGGTACCAAGAGACCCAGTACTTC; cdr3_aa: CASSRGDRYQETQYF
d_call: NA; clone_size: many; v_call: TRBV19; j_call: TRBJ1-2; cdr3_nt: TGTGCCAGTAGTGTCATCAGGGTTGGCTACACCTTC; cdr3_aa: CASSVIRVGYTF
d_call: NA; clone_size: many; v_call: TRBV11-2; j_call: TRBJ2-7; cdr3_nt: TGTGCCAGCAGCTTAAACGGGATCTCCTACGAGCAGTACTTC; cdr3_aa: CASSLNGISYEQYF
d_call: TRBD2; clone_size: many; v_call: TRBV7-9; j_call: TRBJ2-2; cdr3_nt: TGTGCCAGCAGCGCAGCGGGAGGGCCTATAACCGGGGAGCTGTTTTTT; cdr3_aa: CASSAAGGPITGELFF
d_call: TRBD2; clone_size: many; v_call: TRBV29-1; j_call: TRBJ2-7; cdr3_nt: TGCAGCGTTGGAGCTGTGGGTCTAGCGGGAATAAAGCAGTACTTC; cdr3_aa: CSVGAVGLAGIKQYF
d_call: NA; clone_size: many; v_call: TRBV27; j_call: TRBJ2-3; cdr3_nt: TGTGCCAGCAATGCGAACAAGAGGTACACAGATACGCAGTATTTT; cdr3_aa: CASNANKRYTDTQYF
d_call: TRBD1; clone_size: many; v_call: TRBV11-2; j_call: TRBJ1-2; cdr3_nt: TGTGCCAGCAGCACGGACAGGGGGACGGCTGGCTACACCTTC; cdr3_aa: CASSTDRGTAGYTF
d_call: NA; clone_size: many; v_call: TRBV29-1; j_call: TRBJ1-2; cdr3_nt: TGCAGCGTTGATTCCGGGGATAAGGGCTACACCTTC; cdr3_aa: CSVDSGDKGYTF
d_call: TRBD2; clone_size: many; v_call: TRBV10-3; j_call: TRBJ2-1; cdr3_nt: TGTGCCATCAGTGAGTTGATGAGCGGGAGGGTGGATGAGCAGTTCTTC; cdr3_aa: CAISELMSGRVDEQFF
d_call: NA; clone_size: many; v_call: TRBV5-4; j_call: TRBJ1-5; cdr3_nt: TGTGCCAGCAGTCGGGCCCAGGGGCCCCAGCATTTT; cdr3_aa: CASSRAQGPQHF
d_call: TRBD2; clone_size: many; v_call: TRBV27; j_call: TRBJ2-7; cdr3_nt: TGTGCCAGCAGTTTTCTGACTAGCGGGAGTAGCTACGAGCAGTACTTC; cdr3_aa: CASSFLTSGSSYEQYF
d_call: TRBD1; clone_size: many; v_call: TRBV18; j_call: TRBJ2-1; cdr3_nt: TGTGCCAGCTCACCTCTAGGACAGGTAGATGAGCAGTTCTTC; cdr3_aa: CASSPLGQVDEQFF
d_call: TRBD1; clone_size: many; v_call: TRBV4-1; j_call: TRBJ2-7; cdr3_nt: TGCGCCAGCAGCCAAGGGACAGGGGACTCCTACGAGCAGTACTTC; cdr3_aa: CASSQGTGDSYEQYF
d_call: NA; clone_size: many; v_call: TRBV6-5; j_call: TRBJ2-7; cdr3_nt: TGTGCCAGCAGTCCTGGTGAGAGCTCCTACGAGCAGTACTTC; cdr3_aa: CASSPGESSYEQYF
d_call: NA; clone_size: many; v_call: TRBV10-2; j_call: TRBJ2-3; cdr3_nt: TGCGCCAGCAGGGACTCGGCCCTCCCAGATACGCAGTATTTT; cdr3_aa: CASRDSALPDTQYF
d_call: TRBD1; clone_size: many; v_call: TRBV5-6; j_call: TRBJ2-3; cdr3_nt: TGTGCCAGCAGCGGCGGGACAGGTCGCACAGATACGCAGTATTTT; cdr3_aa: CASSGGTGRTDTQYF
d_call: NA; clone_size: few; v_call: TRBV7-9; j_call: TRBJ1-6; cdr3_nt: TGTGCCAGCAGCTTAGTAGGGGATGTTTCACCCCTCCACTTT; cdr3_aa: CASSLVGDVSPLHF
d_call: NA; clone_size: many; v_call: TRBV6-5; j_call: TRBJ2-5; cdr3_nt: TGTGCCAGCGGGCGAAATCAAGAGACCCAGTACTTC; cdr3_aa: CASGRNQETQYF
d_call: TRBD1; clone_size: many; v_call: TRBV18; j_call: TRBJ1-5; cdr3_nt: TGTGCCAGCTCACAAGAAGACAGGGAGGTTCAGCCCCAGCATTTT; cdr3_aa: CASSQEDREVQPQHF
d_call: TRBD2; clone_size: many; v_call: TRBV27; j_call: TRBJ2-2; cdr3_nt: TGTGCCAGCAGTTTGAGCGGGGTCACCGGGGAGCTGTTTTTT; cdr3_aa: CASSLSGVTGELFF
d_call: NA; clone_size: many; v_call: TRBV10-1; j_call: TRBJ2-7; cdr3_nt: TGCGCCAGCAGTGAGTCGGCAGGGAACGAGCAGTACTTC; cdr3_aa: CASSESAGNEQYF
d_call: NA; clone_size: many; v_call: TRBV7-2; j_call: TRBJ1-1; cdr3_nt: TGTGCCAGCAGCTTAGCGGCTAACACTGAAGCTTTCTTT; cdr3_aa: CASSLAANTEAFF
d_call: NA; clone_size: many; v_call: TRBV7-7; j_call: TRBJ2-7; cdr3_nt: TGTGCCAGCAGCTTAACCGGGGATGTACGCGAGCAGTACTTC; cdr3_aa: CASSLTGDVREQYF
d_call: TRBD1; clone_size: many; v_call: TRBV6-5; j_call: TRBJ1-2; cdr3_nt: TGTGCCAGCACCAGGGGGACGAGCTACACCTTC; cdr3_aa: CASTRGTSYTF
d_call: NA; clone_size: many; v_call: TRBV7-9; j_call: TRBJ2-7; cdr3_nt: TGTGCCAGCAGCTCGGAGGATCGCGAGCAGTACTTC; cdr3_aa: CASSSEDREQYF
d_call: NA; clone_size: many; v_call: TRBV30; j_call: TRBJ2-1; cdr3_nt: TGTGCCTGGAGTAGTGAGGGAGGTGAGCAGTTCTTC; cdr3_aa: CAWSSEGGEQFF
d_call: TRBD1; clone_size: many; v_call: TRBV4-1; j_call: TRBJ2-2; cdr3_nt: TGCGCCAGCAGCCGAGAGACAGGGTTGAACACCGGGGAGCTGTTTTTT; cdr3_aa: CASSRETGLNTGELFF
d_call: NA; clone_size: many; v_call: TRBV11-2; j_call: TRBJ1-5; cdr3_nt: TGTGCCAGCAGCTCTGGCAGGGGAAGCAATCAGCCCCAGCATTTT; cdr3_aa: CASSSGRGSNQPQHF
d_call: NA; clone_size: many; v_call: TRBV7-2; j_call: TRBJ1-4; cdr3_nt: TGTGCCAGCAGCTTAGGGGGGCGCGGTGAAAAACTGTTTTTT; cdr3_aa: CASSLGGRGEKLFF
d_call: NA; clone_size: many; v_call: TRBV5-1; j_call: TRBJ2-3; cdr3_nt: TGCGCCAGCAGCTTGGGGGGCTGGTCGACAGATACGCAGTATTTT; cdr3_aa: CASSLGGWSTDTQYF
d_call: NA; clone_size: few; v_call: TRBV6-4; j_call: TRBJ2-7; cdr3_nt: TGTGCCAGCAGTGAGGAGTTAAACTACGAGCAGTACTTC; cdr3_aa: CASSEELNYEQYF
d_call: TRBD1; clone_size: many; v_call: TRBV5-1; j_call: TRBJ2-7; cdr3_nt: TGCGCCAGCAGCTTGGGGATTCACAGGGGGGACTCCTACGAGCAGTACTTC; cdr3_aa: CASSLGIHRGDSYEQYF
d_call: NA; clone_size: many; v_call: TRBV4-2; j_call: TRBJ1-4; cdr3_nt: TGTGCCAGCAGCCAAGCCGGGACTGATAATGAAAAACTGTTTTTT; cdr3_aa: CASSQAGTDNEKLFF
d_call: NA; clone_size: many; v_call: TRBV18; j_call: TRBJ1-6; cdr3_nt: TGTGCCAGCTCAAGAGAACAGCCAAATTCACCCCTCCACTTT; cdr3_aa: CASSREQPNSPLHF
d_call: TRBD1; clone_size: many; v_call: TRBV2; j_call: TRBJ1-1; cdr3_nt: TGTGCCAGCAGTGAACTACAGGGGGCTCACACTGAAGCTTTCTTT; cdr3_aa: CASSELQGAHTEAFF
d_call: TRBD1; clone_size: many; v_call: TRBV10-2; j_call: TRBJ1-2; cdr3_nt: TGCGCCAGCAGTGAGAGGGTGGCAGGGGGGAATGGCTACACCTTC; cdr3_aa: CASSERVAGGNGYTF
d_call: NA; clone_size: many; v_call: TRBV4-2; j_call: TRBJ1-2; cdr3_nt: TGTGCCAGCAGCCACCCCAAAGGCTACACCTTC; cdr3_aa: CASSHPKGYTF
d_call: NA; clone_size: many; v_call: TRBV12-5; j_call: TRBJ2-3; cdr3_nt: TGTGCTAGTGGTTTGGTACCCTCGGAGGAGGGTACAGATACGCAGTATTTT; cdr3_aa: CASGLVPSEEGTDTQYF
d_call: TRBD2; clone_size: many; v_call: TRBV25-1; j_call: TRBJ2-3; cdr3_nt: TGTGCCAGCAGTGCCAGCGACGGAGGGAGGGTCCAAGATACGCAGTATTTT; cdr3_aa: CASSASDGGRVQDTQYF